Presented here are 25 T cell receptor beta chains from one specimen sequenced in a study of OX40 agonist ivuxolimab in advanced cancers. Using immunoSEQ multiplex PCR, the repertoire was profiled, and TCRdb retains in-frame clones only, with some absent. Of under 50,000 clones in the sample, 70% to 90% were seen once. The material sequenced was CD4+ or CD8+ T cells sorted from blood, taken in a trial of the OX40 agonist ivuxolimab. Source of these receptors: an adult with an advanced solid tumor such as melanoma, head and neck, liver or kidney cancer.

The rearrangement joins TRBV6-5 to TRBJ2-1; 8 nucleotides match TRBD1. Germline values: CDR1 MNHEY, CDR2 SVGAGI. Trimming took 6 bases from V and 3 from J; bases not matched to a gene: 4. CDR3 length: 14 residues. CDR3: CASRDREVYNEQFF. DNA of the CDR3: TGTGCCAGCAGGGACAGGGAGGTCTACAATGAGCAGTTCTTC.

The chain links TRBV4-2 to TRBJ2-7; no reliable D call. Trimming removed 4 bases from V and 5 bases from J, with 12 bases in between. The germline gives CDR1 LGHNA, CDR2 YNFKEQ. The CDR3 sequence is 13 residues long. The CDR3 region has the DNA TGTGCCAGCAGCCGTGCGTTGGTGGACGAGCAGTACTTC. Translation: CASSRALVDEQYF.

The V call is TRBV5-1, the J call TRBJ1-1; D may be TRBD1 (5 bases). The germline V and J ends were trimmed by 1 base and 4 bases, with 17 bases remaining between them. CDR1 is SGHRS and CDR2 is YFSETQ in the germline V gene. The CDR3 contains 16 residues. The CDR3: CASSLQSGALGTEAFF. The CDR3 DNA is TGCGCCAGCAGCTTGCAATCCGGGGCTCTGGGCACTGAAGCTTTCTTT.

This sequence joins TRBV6-5 and TRBJ2-2, with TRBD2 matching over 9 bases. J was trimmed by 4 bases and V by 2 bases; bases with no gene match: 5. Germline values: CDR1 MNHEY, CDR2 SVGAGI. The CDR3 is 16 residues long. Here the CDR3 reads CASSYRASGATGELFF. The CDR3 DNA reads TGTGCCAGCAGTTACAGGGCTAGCGGGGCCACCGGGGAGCTGTTTTTT.

The chain combines TRBV6-6 with TRBJ1-2; 7 nucleotides align to TRBD1. Germline CDR1 MNHNY, CDR2 SVGAGI (reference sequence). This CDR3 contains 13 residues. The J segment lost 8 bases and the V segment lost 6 bases, leaving 9 bases of the junction unmatched. The CDR3 loop reads CASRTGVLGGYTF. The CDR3, as DNA: TGTGCCAGCAGAACAGGGGTATTGGGCGGCTACACCTTC.

This chain links TRBV9 with TRBJ1-2, with D unresolved. V gave up 0 bases and J gave up 3 bases, with 9 bases separating them. CDR3 length: 14 residues. Germline V gene data show CDR1 as SGDLS and CDR2 as YYNGEE. CDR3 DNA sequence: TGTGCCAGCAGCGTAGACGGCAAAGACTATGGCTACACCTTC. Translating it yields CASSVDGKDYGYTF.

The DNA of the CDR3 is TGTGCCTGGAGTTTAGCCGTGGGTGAAGCTTTCTTT. Translation gives CAWSLAVGEAFF. This chain connects TRBV30 to TRBJ1-1; unclear D gene. Germline loops: CDR1 GTSNPN, CDR2 SVGIG (reference sequence). This CDR3 is built from 12 residues. Trimming took 2 bases from V and 7 from J, leaving 11 bases between them. The full variable domain, completed using reference TRBV30 and TRBJ1-1, is SQTIHQWPATLVQPVGSPLSLECTVEGTSNPNLYWYRQAAGRGLQLLFYSVGIGQISSEVPQNLSASRPQDRQFILSSKKLLLSDSGFYLCAWSLAVGEAFFGQGTRLTVV.

With respect to this clone: A far larger clone lies a single base away; this is likely a read error. V usage is TRBV5-6 and J usage is TRBJ2-5, with unresolved D. In germline, CDR1 is SGHDT, CDR2 YYEEEE. The CDR3 covers 11 residues. V dropped 1 base and J dropped 5 bases, with 3 bases sitting between them. In nucleotides, the CDR3 is TGTGCCAGCAGCTTGAGGGAGACCCAGTACTTC. Translated: CASSLRETQYF.

The chain recombines TRBV11-1 with TRBJ2-1; 9 bases align to TRBD2. Germline V CDR1 and CDR2: SGHAT, FQDESV (reference sequence). V was clipped by 5 bases and J by 4 bases; unmatched bases: 6. CDR3 length: 15 residues. The CDR3 bases are TGTGCCAGCAGCCCTCTAGCGGGGCCATACAATGAGCAGTTCTTC. Protein: CASSPLAGPYNEQFF.

The rearrangement links TRBV5-1 to TRBJ2-1; D gene unclear. The V gene lost 0 bases and the J gene lost 0 bases, with 7 bases spanning the gap. The CDR3 has 15 residues. The germline CDR1 and CDR2 sequences are SGHRS and YFSETQ. The CDR3: CASSLGTNSYNEQFF. CDR3 sequence (DNA): TGCGCCAGCAGCTTGGGGACCAACTCCTACAATGAGCAGTTCTTC. The full variable domain, in which reference TRBV5-1 and TRBJ2-1 provide the parts outside the CDR3, is KAGVTQTPRYLIKTRGQQVTLSCSPISGHRSVSWYQQTPGQGLQFLFEYFSETQRNKGNFPGRFSGRQFSNSRSEMNVSTLELGDSALYLCASSLGTNSYNEQFFGPGTRLTVL.

The chain recombines TRBV28 with TRBJ1-2, with unresolved D. Trimming took off 6 bases at V and 4 bases at J, with 15 bases between the two ends. Germline V gene lookup returns CDR1 MDHEN and CDR2 SYDVKM. The CDR3 covers 14 residues. CDR3 sequence reads: CASSPPAAGYGYTF. CDR3 DNA sequence: TGTGCCAGCAGCCCACCCGCAGCCGGCTATGGCTACACCTTC.

The rearrangement links TRBV7-2 to TRBJ2-1, with TRBD2 matching over 15 bases. CDR3 size: 15 residues. Germline V gene data show CDR1 as SGHTA and CDR2 as FQGNSA. Trimming at V came to 4 bases and at J to 10 bases, leaving 5 bases not matched to a gene. The DNA of the CDR3 is TGTGCCAGCAGCTGGACTAGCGGGGGGGTGGAAGAGCAGTTCTTC. Translation gives CASSWTSGGVEEQFF.

The chain is built from TRBV6-5 and TRBJ1-2; TRBD1 might be the D (5 bases). Trimming pared 6 bases from V and 1 base from J, leaving 15 bases between. The CDR3 sequence is 15 residues long. Germline values: CDR1 MNHEY, CDR2 SVGAGI. The CDR3 DNA reads TGTGCCAGCAGCCGCATGGGGGGGGGTAACTATGGCTACACCTTC. Protein sequence: CASSRMGGGNYGYTF.

The J gene is TRBJ2-7, the V gene TRBV6-1; TRBD1 matches 10 bases. J gave up 7 bases and V 2 bases, and 11 bases lay outside the gene matches. Germline CDR1 MNHNS, CDR2 SASEGT. CDR3 length equals 16 residues. Written as DNA, the CDR3 is TGTGCCAGCAGTGAATTGCCCGGACAGGGGGTTGGGGAGCAGTACTTC. Translating gives CASSELPGQGVGEQYF.

This clone was seen at least ten times. J is TRBJ2-3 and V is TRBV6-1; D is perhaps TRBD1 or TRBD2 (5 bases each). CDR1 is MNHNS, CDR2 SASEGT, per germline. Trimming shortened V by 6 bases and J by 0 bases, and 13 bases separated the two germline ends. This CDR3 is built from 15 residues. For the CDR3, the DNA is TGTGCCAGCAGGGGGGTCGTCGATAGCACAGATACGCAGTATTTT. This encodes CASRGVVDSTDTQYF.

The chain links TRBV6-4 to TRBJ2-1; possible D gene TRBD2, 6 bases. The CDR3 covers 15 residues. Trimming stripped 5 bases from V and 8 bases from J, with 19 bases between. The germline V gene has CDR1 MRHNA and CDR2 SNTAGT. CDR3 in amino acids: CASSRLGRGVDEQFF. CDR3 bases: TGTGCCAGCAGTCGCTTGGGCCGCGGGGTCGATGAGCAGTTCTTC.

The chain combines TRBV13 with TRBJ1-1; D gene unclear. CDR1 and CDR2 (germline): PRHDT, FYEKMQ (reference sequence). The CDR3 is 14 amino acids. V was trimmed by 4 bases and J by 7 bases, leaving 16 bases between them. The CDR3 spells CASSYEAGRLEAFF. In DNA, the CDR3 is TGTGCCAGCAGCTATGAAGCAGGAAGGCTTGAAGCTTTCTTT.

The gene calls are TRBV25-1 and TRBJ1-1, with D possibly matching TRBD1 (6 bases). This CDR3 has 13 amino acids. V shed 5 bases and J shed 4 bases, with 11 bases lying between them. Germline assignment: CDR1 MGHDK and CDR2 SYGVNS. The CDR3 nucleotides read TGTGCCAGCAGTCAAGGGGGGGTCACTGAAGCTTTCTTT. Protein: CASSQGGVTEAFF.

The chain has TRBV29-1 and TRBJ1-4, with D perhaps TRBD1 (5 bases). The germline gives CDR1 SQVTM, CDR2 ANQGSEA. This CDR3 is 14 amino acids long. The V and J ends lost 2 bases and 6 bases respectively, with 13 bases between them. CDR3 amino acids: CSVERDVGDEKLFF. The CDR3 bases are TGCAGCGTTGAAAGGGACGTAGGGGATGAAAAACTGTTTTTT.

This chain uses TRBV9 with TRBJ2-2; TRBD2 aligns across 8 bases. Looked up from germline, CDR1 is SGDLS and CDR2 is YYNGEE. Trimming at V came to 3 bases and at J to 5 bases, leaving 12 bases not matched to a gene. This CDR3 contains 17 residues. The CDR3 bases are TGTGCCAGCAGCGCCCGCGGGGGGTTGTTTGTAACCGGGGAGCTGTTTTTT. Residues: CASSARGGLFVTGELFF.

CDR3 residues: CASRVDPAGNEKLFF. The CDR3 DNA reads TGTGCCAGCAGAGTTGACCCAGCGGGTAATGAAAAACTGTTTTTT. V gene TRBV6-5 combines with J gene TRBJ1-4, with no clear D. The CDR3 totals 15 residues. Trimming shortened V by 6 bases and J by 4 bases, and 15 bases separated the two germline ends. Germline V gene lookup returns CDR1 MNHEY and CDR2 SVGAGI.

The rearrangement links TRBV27 to TRBJ2-3, with 11 bases that match TRBD2. Per the germline V gene, CDR1 is MNHEY and CDR2 is SMNVEV (reference sequence). This CDR3 is built from 14 residues. V lost 6 bases, J lost 4 bases, and 3 bases stayed unmatched. The chain's CDR3 is CASRTSGIADTQYF. The CDR3 DNA reads TGTGCCAGCAGGACTAGCGGGATTGCAGATACGCAGTATTTT.

The genes are TRBV19 and TRBJ2-5, with TRBD2 matching 8 bases. The CDR3 covers 14 residues. The germline CDR1 and CDR2 sequences are LNHDA and SQIVND (reference sequence). V shed 5 bases, J shed 5 bases, and the junction held 7 bases outside the gene matches. CDR3 amino acids: CASSAREGTETQYF. The CDR3 DNA reads TGTGCCAGTAGTGCCCGGGAGGGCACGGAGACCCAGTACTTC. Full variable domain (outside the CDR3, taken from reference TRBV19 and TRBJ2-5): DGGITQSPKYLFRKEGQNVTLSCEQNLNHDAMYWYRQDPGQGLRLIYYSQIVNDFQKGDIAEGYSVSREKKESFPLTVTSAQKNPTAFYLCASSAREGTETQYFGPGTRLLVL.

The V and J genes are TRBV6-5 and TRBJ1-3, with D possibly matching TRBD1 (5 bases). The CDR3 totals 14 residues. V dropped 9 bases and J dropped 4 bases, with 16 bases sitting between them. Germline CDR1 is MNHEY and CDR2 is SVGAGI. CDR3 in amino acids: CASSPGHPGNTIYF. CDR3 nucleotide sequence: TGTGCCAGTAGCCCCGGACATCCCGGAAACACCATATATTTT.

The chain has TRBV7-3 and TRBJ2-2; D is uncertain. V lost 5 bases and J 8 bases, leaving 9 bases between the germline ends. The CDR3 is 12 amino acids. Germline V gives CDR1 SGHTA, CDR2 FQGTGA. CDR3 DNA sequence: TGTGCCAGCAGCCCCCCGGCTGGGGAGCTGTTTTTT. Protein sequence: CASSPPAGELFF.